This record concerns one T cell receptor beta chain sequence. Its antigen is not identified. The data were produced by immunoSEQ multiplex PCR, yet TCRdb's version contains in-frame clones alone and is incomplete. This sample has 39,000 or so clones, with roughly 83% found just once. The source of the sample is a study of T cells in localized non-small cell lung cancer. Study findings and constraints: Sequencing involved a lone tumor region, leaving heterogeneity possible. Out of the top 100 tumor clones, a median roughly 50 were seen in adjacent lung.

The CDR3 has 13 residues. V lost 6 bases, J lost 5 bases, and 9 bases stayed unmatched. Germline values: CDR1 SQVTM, CDR2 ANQGSEA. The source material was PBMCs, sampled before any cancer treatment. The chain has TRBV29-1 and TRBJ1-1; TRBD1 aligns across 7 bases. This clonotype originated in a man aged 35 to 69 with stage II lung adenocarcinoma. This CDR3 reads CSVAATGWTEAFF. CDR3 sequence (DNA): TGCAGCGTCGCAGCGACAGGGTGGACTGAAGCTTTCTTT.